These 28 T cell receptor beta chains came from one sample sequenced in a study of OX40 agonist ivuxolimab in advanced cancers. TCRdb's copy holds only in-frame clones and misses some; the assay was immunoSEQ multiplex PCR. The sample lists 9,000 to 15,000 clones, around 76% occurring once. The sequencing here drew on CD4+ or CD8+ T cells sorted from blood, taken in a trial of the OX40 agonist ivuxolimab. These receptors were collected from an adult with an advanced solid tumor such as melanoma, head and neck, liver or kidney cancer.

On this clone itself: A far larger clone lies a single base away; this is likely a read error. V is TRBV4-2 and J is TRBJ1-5, with D unresolved. The V end lost 0 bases, the J end lost 4 bases, and 13 bases lay between the germline ends. Germline CDR1 is LGHNA and CDR2 is YNFKEQ. The CDR3 extends over 16 amino acids. CDR3 amino acids: CASSQDRGRVNQPQHF. As DNA, the CDR3 is TGTGCCAGCAGCCAAGATCGAGGGCGGGTGAATCAGCCCCAGCATTTT.

The J gene is TRBJ2-1, the V gene TRBV28; no firm D call. CDR1 is MDHEN, CDR2 SYDVKM, per germline. V was clipped by 2 bases and J by 1 base, with 6 bases between them. The CDR3 loop spans 14 amino acids. The CDR3 DNA reads as TGTGCCAGCAGTTTAACGGATTCCTACAATGAGCAGTTCTTC. Translating it yields CASSLTDSYNEQFF. The full variable domain, in which reference TRBV28 and TRBJ2-1 provide the parts outside the CDR3, is DVKVTQSSRYLVKRTGEKVFLECVQDMDHENMFWYRQDPGLGLRLIYFSYDVKMKEKGDIPEGYSVSREKKERFSLILESASTNQTSMYLCASSLTDSYNEQFFGPGTRLTVL.

V gene TRBV11-3 combines with J gene TRBJ2-7; D is perhaps TRBD1 (6 bases). Germline CDR1 and CDR2: SGHNT and YENEEA. This CDR3 has 15 residues. V was clipped by 4 bases and J by 0 bases, with 13 bases between them. CDR3 loop: CASSSDRDNSYEQYV. The CDR3, as DNA: TGTGCCAGCAGCTCCGACCGGGACAACTCCTACGAGCAGTACGTC.

The chain combines TRBV7-9 with TRBJ2-1, with TRBD2 identical over 8 bases. V was clipped by 5 bases and J by 2 bases; unmatched bases: 8. This CDR3 contains 16 residues. The germline V gene has CDR1 SEHNR and CDR2 FQNEAQ (reference sequence). The CDR3 protein is CASSGSGRGPYNEQFF. The CDR3, as DNA: TGTGCCAGCAGCGGGAGCGGGAGAGGACCCTACAATGAGCAGTTCTTC.

CDR3 in amino acids: CASSEGVGSYEQYV. DNA of the CDR3: TGTGCCAGCAGTGAAGGGGTAGGATCCTACGAGCAGTACGTC. The chain recombines TRBV6-1 with TRBJ2-7; D gene ambiguous. This CDR3 is built from 14 residues. Germline V gene data show CDR1 as MNHNS and CDR2 as SASEGT. The ends were cut back, 1 base at V and 1 base at J, with 8 bases in the middle.

The V gene is TRBV27, the J gene TRBJ1-5; D perhaps matches TRBD1 (5 bases). Trimming took 6 bases from V and 0 from J, leaving 12 bases between them. The CDR3 spans 15 residues. The germline gives CDR1 MNHEY, CDR2 SMNVEV (reference sequence). In nucleotides, the CDR3 is TGTGCCAGCAGCCCCGGGGGATATAGCAATCAGCCCCAGCATTTT. Translation gives CASSPGGYSNQPQHF.

This clone occurred a few times. V and J are TRBV7-9 and TRBJ2-6; D not certain. V gave up 5 bases and J gave up 0 bases, with 11 bases separating them. CDR1 SEHNR and CDR2 FQNEAQ come from the germline V gene (reference sequence). The CDR3 has 16 amino acids. CDR3 sequence (DNA): TGTGCCAGCAGCCCGAGACTGATCTCTGGGGCCAACGTCCTGACTTTC. It translates to CASSPRLISGANVLTF.

The chain joins TRBV18 to TRBJ2-7, with 7 nucleotides matching TRBD1. V lost 1 base and J lost 1; bases outside the gene matches: 4. The CDR3 sequence is 15 residues long. Germline CDR1 is KGHSH and CDR2 is LQKENI. The CDR3 is CASSPQGASSYEQYV. The CDR3 DNA is TGTGCCAGCTCACCACAGGGGGCGTCATCCTACGAGCAGTACGTC.

The table lists this clone with a count of one. This chain uses TRBV27 with TRBJ2-3; 10 positions match TRBD2. The V gene's germline CDR1 is MNHEY and CDR2 SMNVEV (reference sequence). This CDR3 has 16 residues. V lost 2 bases and J lost 4; bases outside the gene matches: 6. CDR3 in DNA: TGTGCCAGCAGTTTACTATGGACTAGCGGACCAGATACGCAGTATTTT. Residues: CASSLLWTSGPDTQYF.

The rearrangement uses TRBV7-6 and TRBJ2-6, with 7 bases identical to TRBD2. Germline V lookup: CDR1 SGHVS, CDR2 FNYEAQ. The CDR3 sequence is 19 residues long. Unmatched junction bases numbered 10, after V lost 2 bases and J lost 0 bases. CDR3 protein: CASSLFSVTSNSGANVLTF. Here the CDR3 DNA reads TGTGCCAGCAGCTTATTTTCGGTGACTAGCAACTCTGGGGCCAACGTCCTGACTTTC.

The chain is built from TRBV11-2 and TRBJ2-5; 11 positions match TRBD2. The germline gives CDR1 SGHAT, CDR2 FQNNGV. The V gene end was trimmed by 5 bases and the J gene end by 5 bases; junction bases not matched to a gene: 10. This CDR3 region has 16 residues. CDR3 DNA sequence: TGTGCCAGCAGCCCTGGTAGCGGGAGGGAACGGGAGACCCAGTACTTC. Its protein product is CASSPGSGRERETQYF.

The chain joins TRBV28 to TRBJ1-5; D is unresolved. Germline V gene lookup returns CDR1 MDHEN and CDR2 SYDVKM. This CDR3 contains 13 residues. V lost 1 base and J 4 bases, leaving 5 bases between the germline ends. The CDR3 region has the DNA TGTGCCAGCAGTTTATTCGGTAATCAGCCCCAGCATTTT. Its translation is CASSLFGNQPQHF.

The rearrangement joins TRBV9 to TRBJ2-2; 8 bases fit TRBD2. Germline loops: CDR1 SGDLS, CDR2 YYNGEE. V was clipped by 3 bases and J by 5 bases; unmatched bases: 3. There are 14 residues in the CDR3. The CDR3 region is CASSGPSGTGELFF. The CDR3 region has the DNA TGTGCCAGCAGCGGTCCTAGCGGGACCGGGGAGCTGTTTTTT.

The V call is TRBV30, the J call TRBJ2-1, with 9 bases identical to TRBD1. The CDR3 has 14 residues. CDR1 and CDR2 from the germline V gene are GTSNPN and SVGIG (reference sequence). Trimming cost V 2 bases and J 4 bases; bases outside gene matches: 3. The CDR3 DNA reads as TGTGCCTGGAGTACGGGACAGGGATACAATGAGCAGTTCTTC. Its translation: CAWSTGQGYNEQFF.

The chain is built from TRBV4-1 and TRBJ2-2; D unclear. The V gene's germline CDR1 is MGHRA and CDR2 YSYEKL. V was shortened by 1 base and J by 2 bases, with 5 bases between the two germline ends. This CDR3 contains 14 residues. The CDR3, as DNA: TGCGCCAGCAGCCAAGTTGATAACACCGGGGAGCTGTTTTTT. Encoded protein: CASSQVDNTGELFF.

The rearrangement links TRBV7-9 to TRBJ2-5; 7 bases line up with TRBD1. The better agreement between TRBJ2-7 and the DNA end casts doubt on the J call. CDR3 size: 15 residues. Germline values: CDR1 SEHNR, CDR2 FQNEAQ (reference sequence). CDR3 DNA sequence: TGTGCCAGCAGCTTGGGATCGACAGGGACCTACGAGCAGTACTTC. It codes for CASSLGSTGTYEQYF.

V usage is TRBV4-3 and J usage is TRBJ1-2; a weak D match, TRBD1 (5 bases). In germline, CDR1 is LGHNA, CDR2 YSLEER. Trimming pared 1 base from V and 4 bases from J, leaving 13 bases between. This CDR3 has 15 amino acids. CDR3 bases: TGCGCCAGCAGCCAAGTTCTAGCAGGGAGCTATGGCTACACCTTC. Encoded protein: CASSQVLAGSYGYTF.

This clone occurred a few times. The V call is TRBV2, the J call TRBJ2-7, with TRBD1 identical over 7 bases. CDR3 length: 16 amino acids. The germline gives CDR1 SNHLY, CDR2 FYNNEI. V lost 3 bases, J lost 1 base, and 9 bases stayed unmatched. The DNA for the CDR3 is TGTGCCAGCAGTGACCTGCCCCGGGACAGTTCCTACGAGCAGTACGTC. Amino acid sequence: CASSDLPRDSSYEQYV.

A word on this clone: A much larger clone lies one base from this, so it may be a read error. Other DNA sequences from this sample encode an identical CDR3 as well. This sequence joins TRBV6-1 and TRBJ2-1; D may be TRBD2 (6 bases). The germline V and J ends were trimmed by 5 bases and 9 bases, with 8 bases remaining between them. CDR1 is MNHNS, CDR2 SASEGT, per germline. The CDR3 covers 11 residues. CDR3 DNA: TGTGCCAGCAGTTACGGGGGTGAGCAGTTCTTC. Its protein product is CASSYGGEQFF.

The rearrangement joins TRBV21-1 to TRBJ2-7. TRBV21-1 is a pseudogene segment. The CDR3 runs 17 residues. The DNA for the CDR3 is TGTGCCAGCAGCATAGGACCCTATCGTAAAGGTTCCCTCGAGCAGTACGTC. Translation gives CASSIGPYRKGSLEQYV.

This clone was counted a few times. The rearrangement links TRBV28 to TRBJ2-5; unclear D gene. The CDR3 contains 14 residues. With 6 bases removed from V and 0 bases from J, the gap between germline ends came to 11 bases. The germline CDR1 and CDR2 sequences are MDHEN and SYDVKM. DNA of the CDR3: TGTGCCAGCAGGCTAGTGGCATACCAAGAGACCCAGTACTTC. It codes for CASRLVAYQETQYF.

This rearrangement joins TRBV6-5 to TRBJ1-5; D is possibly TRBD1 (5 bases). The CDR3 has 14 amino acids. Looked up from germline, CDR1 is MNHEY and CDR2 is SVGAGI. V was trimmed by 5 bases and J by 1 base, leaving 9 bases between them. CDR3 in amino acids: CASSHRDSNQPQHF. The DNA of the CDR3 is TGTGCCAGCAGTCACCGGGACAGCAATCAGCCCCAGCATTTT.

CDR3 loop: CASRGDRNTEAFF. As DNA, the CDR3 is TGTGCCAGCAGGGGCGATCGGAACACTGAAGCTTTCTTT. The chain couples TRBV7-8 to TRBJ1-1; no clear D. Trimming took off 6 bases at V and 1 base at J, with 9 bases between the two ends. The CDR3 loop spans 13 amino acids. CDR1 and CDR2 from the germline V gene are SGHVS and FQNEAQ.

The chain recombines TRBV7-8 with TRBJ2-1; 8 bases align to TRBD2. The CDR3 is made up of 16 amino acids. Germline lookup yields CDR1 SGHVS and CDR2 FQNEAQ. Unmatched junction bases numbered 5, after V lost 4 bases and J lost 0 bases. CDR3 in DNA: TGTGCCAGCAGCTGGGTGAGCGGGAGCTCCTACAATGAGCAGTTCTTC. Residues: CASSWVSGSSYNEQFF.

The CDR3 sequence is CASREQASYNEQFF. In DNA, the CDR3 is TGTGCCAGCAGGGAACAGGCTTCCTACAATGAGCAGTTCTTC. This chain connects TRBV6-1 to TRBJ2-1; TRBD1 might be the D (5 bases). The length of the CDR3 is 14 residues. V shed 6 bases and J shed 1 base, with 10 bases lying between them. Germline V gene data show CDR1 as MNHNS and CDR2 as SASEGT.

As for this clone: A read error may produce the germline difference seen at one junction end. The chain combines TRBV6-5 with TRBJ1-3; D unclear. The germline gives CDR1 MNHEY, CDR2 SVGAGI. The CDR3 length is 13 residues. CDR3 nucleotides: TGTGCCACCAGTGGAGACGTGGGAAACACCATATATTTT. It specifies CATSGDVGNTIYF.

The V and J genes are TRBV27 and TRBJ2-1; 8 positions match TRBD2. The ends lost 0 bases at V and 4 bases at J; junction bases unmatched: 5. The CDR3 length is 16 residues. The germline gives CDR1 MNHEY, CDR2 SMNVEV (reference sequence). The CDR3 DNA is TGTGCCAGCAGTTTATCCGGGGGGGGGCGTTACAATGAGCAGTTCTTC. It translates to CASSLSGGGRYNEQFF.

V is TRBV14 and J is TRBJ2-1; D call uncertain. Looked up from germline, CDR1 is SGHDN and CDR2 is FVKESK. This CDR3 is 15 amino acids long. Trimming took off 1 base at V and 3 bases at J, with 10 bases between the two ends. As DNA, the CDR3 is TGTGCCAGCAGCCAAGGAGGCGCGAACTACAATGAGCAGTTCTTC. This sequence encodes CASSQGGANYNEQFF.